These 6 T cell receptor beta chains were all obtained from the same sample, sequenced in a study of OX40 agonist ivuxolimab in advanced cancers. Assay used: immunoSEQ multiplex PCR; TCRdb lists only in-frame clones, some missing. The sample has approximately 69,000 clones; 86% are singletons. Sequencing used CD4+ or CD8+ T cells sorted from blood, obtained in a trial of the OX40 agonist ivuxolimab. Receptors originate from an adult with an advanced solid tumor such as melanoma, head and neck, liver or kidney cancer.

The chain uses TRBV4-1 and TRBJ1-5; D uncertain. Per the germline V gene, CDR1 is MGHRA and CDR2 is YSYEKL. The CDR3 runs to 17 residues. The V gene lost 2 bases and the J gene lost 2 bases, with 16 bases spanning the gap. The CDR3 protein is CASSQQEAGRGNQPQHF. The CDR3 DNA follows: TGCGCCAGCAGCCAACAAGAAGCCGGGAGGGGCAATCAGCCCCAGCATTTT.

The CDR3 coding sequence is TGTGCCAGCAGCTTAGCGACAGGGCCGTCCTACGAGCAGTACTTC. It translates to CASSLATGPSYEQYF. This chain joins TRBV7-8 and TRBJ2-7, with 7 bases matching TRBD1. The CDR3 is made up of 15 amino acids. V was clipped by 0 bases and J by 1 base; unmatched bases: 3. CDR1 and CDR2 (germline): SGHVS, FQNEAQ.

The V gene is TRBV6-5, the J gene TRBJ1-5; TRBD1 matches at 8 bases. Germline trimming cut 6 bases from V and 3 bases from J; bases unmatched to any gene: 7. Germline CDR1 MNHEY, CDR2 SVGAGI. The CDR3 is 15 amino acids. The CDR3 protein is CASSTDRGFNQPQHF. The CDR3, as DNA: TGTGCCAGCAGCACCGACAGGGGTTTCAATCAGCCCCAGCATTTT.

This clone was counted only a few times. V and J are TRBV16 and TRBJ2-7; D remains unclear. The germline V gene encodes CDR1 KGHSY and CDR2 FQNENV. V lost 1 base and J 3 bases, leaving 4 bases between the germline ends. CDR3 length equals 12 residues. As DNA, the CDR3 is TGTGCCAGCAGCCAATATGTCTACGAGCAGTACTTC. Translation gives CASSQYVYEQYF.

The chain links TRBV19 to TRBJ1-6; unclear D gene. The CDR3 is 15 residues long. Germline V lookup: CDR1 LNHDA, CDR2 SQIVND (reference sequence). The V end was cut by 10 bases, the J end by 6 bases, with 19 bases between. CDR3 sequence: CATTEGGRINSPLHF. Here the CDR3 DNA reads TGTGCCACCACGGAGGGCGGCAGGATTAATTCACCCCTCCACTTT. The full variable domain, its missing parts supplied by reference TRBV19 and TRBJ1-6, is DGGITQSPKYLFRKEGQNVTLSCEQNLNHDAMYWYRQDPGQGLRLIYYSQIVNDFQKGDIAEGYSVSREKKESFPLTVTSAQKNPTAFYLCATTEGGRINSPLHFGNGTRLTVT.

As regards this clone: Additional DNA sequences in this sample encode the identical CDR3. The V gene is TRBV9, the J gene TRBJ2-3; D unresolved. Trimming took off 3 bases at V and 0 bases at J, with 2 bases between the two ends. The germline V gene has CDR1 SGDLS and CDR2 YYNGEE. The CDR3 contains 12 residues. CDR3 coding DNA: TGTGCCAGCAGCGCCAGCACAGATACGCAGTATTTT. Protein product: CASSASTDTQYF. Looking up the rest from reference TRBV9 and TRBJ2-3 gives the full variable domain: DSGVTQTPKHLITATGQRVTLRCSPRSGDLSVYWYQQSLDQGLQFLIQYYNGEERAKGNILERFSAQQFPDLHSELNLSSLELGDSALYFCASSASTDTQYFGPGTRLTVL.